The T cell receptor beta chain under discussion was sequenced for a study of blood T cell repertoires in COVID-19. At the level of the study: Acute and convalescent COVID-19 samples came from the United States, Italy and Spain. T cells, B-cell-depleted T cells, or PBMCs supplied cDNA or gDNA.

Authors' methods: Nucleated cell number was recorded as an estimate derived from reference gene primer amplification. Clones were sequenced by immunoSEQ multiplex PCR, and TCRdb holds only the in-frame ones, with some missing. V, J and clone size were drawn from that table, and D and trimming were deduced from the DNA. The table includes approximately 140,000 clones, approximately 78% detected once. Germline V gene sequence: CDR1 LNHDA, CDR2 SQIVND (reference sequence). This CDR3 is built from 14 residues. The V end lost 7 bases, the J end lost 2 bases, and 11 bases lay between the germline ends. This receptor was obtained from a human donor with acute or convalescent COVID-19. The donor label of this sample is uncertain. J is TRBJ2-2 and V is TRBV19; unclear D gene. Sequenced sample: peripheral blood. Written as DNA, the CDR3 is TGTGCCAGTACGCAGAAGATTAACACCGGGGAGCTGTTTTTT. This encodes CASTQKINTGELFF.